The source of this T cell receptor (beta chain) is a study of T cells in Graves' hyperthyroidism and ophthalmopathy. From RNA transcripts, TCR beta CDR3 regions were amplified. First-round RT-PCR with HTBI primers amplified the TCR CDR3 region. One entry per CDR3 protein, called by TCRdb with MiXCR from the multiplex PCR reads. The sample includes approximately 300,000 distinct CDR3 sequences, roughly 17% of them seen just once. Patients between 18 and 65 years old had hyperthyroidism, newly diagnosed and lasting under 2 months. The sample holds many counts of this clonotype. The sequenced sample consisted of blood. The source is a man between 25 and 39 years old with Graves' hyperthyroidism.

The CDR3 region is CSAESGRGGDTQYF. DNA of the CDR3: TGCAGTGCTGAGAGCGGGAGGGGTGGAGATACGCAGTATTTT. The chain carries TRBV20-1 and TRBJ2-3; 10 bases map to TRBD2. The CDR3 covers 14 residues. Per germline, CDR1 DFQATT and CDR2 SNEGSKA (reference sequence). The junction had 7 bases not matched to a gene; V was cut back by 5 bases and J by 5 bases.